Listed below are T cell receptor beta chains from one sample, sequenced in a study of blood T cell repertoires in COVID-19. Libraries were prepared by immunoSEQ multiplex PCR; TCRdb keeps only in-frame clonotypes and omits some of them. Of 150,000 to 200,000 clones in the sample, 75% to 90% are singletons; the top ten hold about 7.2%. The sequencing input was peripheral blood. The receptors shown here come from a man aged 55-75 years with acute or convalescent COVID-19. The CDR3 runs from the conserved cysteine through the conserved F or W. D genes are given only for firm matches. A clone size is listed for some rows: how often the clone was seen (once, few, many), or a class if it is expanded.

cdr3_aa	cdr3_nt	v_call	j_call	d_call	clone_size
CASSPTTYNEQFF	TGTGCCAGCAGCCCGACTACTTACAATGAGCAGTTCTTC	TRBV7-3	TRBJ2-1	-	-
CATSDLRVGADTQYF	TGTGCCACCAGTGATTTGCGGGTTGGAGCAGATACGCAGTATTTT	TRBV24-1	TRBJ2-3	-	-
CASSPAGLRHEQYF	TGTGCCAGCTCACCAGCAGGTCTTCGCCACGAGCAGTACTTC	TRBV18	TRBJ2-7	-	few
CASSSLAGKGNTIYF	TGTGCCAGCAGCTCCCTAGCTGGCAAGGGAAACACCATATATTTT	TRBV11-2	TRBJ1-3	-	-
CASSDDGTAGNTIYF	TGCGCCAGCAGCGACGACGGGACAGCTGGAAACACCATATATTTT	TRBV5-1	TRBJ1-3	TRBD1	-
CASSERTGGTGELFF	TGTGCCAGCAGTGAAAGGACAGGGGGCACCGGGGAGCTGTTTTTT	TRBV6-1	TRBJ2-2	TRBD1	-
CASSTQQGARANEQFF	TGTGCCAGCAGCACTCAACAGGGGGCGCGTGCAAATGAGCAGTTCTTC	TRBV7-3	TRBJ2-1	TRBD1	-
CASSKRGGEDGNSNQPQHF	TGTGCCAGCAGCAAAAGGGGGGGGGAGGACGGGAATAGCAATCAGCCCCAGCATTTT	TRBV21-1	TRBJ1-5	-	-
CASSLGGGTAFF	TGTGCCAGCAGCTTGGGGGGGGGAACGGCTTTCTTT	TRBV11-2	TRBJ1-1	-	-
CASSTSGTGVRGTTREQYF	TGTGCCAGCAGCACCTCCGGGACAGGGGTTCGCGGGACTACTCGGGAGCAGTACTTC	TRBV4-2	TRBJ2-7	TRBD1	-
CATSDRGHRNTEAFF	TGTGCCACCAGTGACAGGGGGCATAGGAACACTGAAGCTTTCTTT	TRBV24-1	TRBJ1-1	TRBD1	-
CASGGGRGTHNEQFF	TGCGCCAGCGGAGGAGGGCGCGGAACCCACAATGAGCAGTTCTTC	TRBV5-1	TRBJ2-1	-	-
CASREGTGGRYEQYF	TGTGCCAGCAGAGAAGGGACAGGGGGACGCTACGAGCAGTACTTC	TRBV2	TRBJ2-7	TRBD1	-
CASSLAGEQPQHF	TGTGCCAGCAGCTTGGCGGGGGAGCAGCCCCAGCATTTT	TRBV5-6	TRBJ1-5	-	-
CASSEGADFYTEAFF	TGTGCCAGCAGCGAGGGGGCGGATTTTTACACTGAAGCTTTCTTT	TRBV9	TRBJ1-1	TRBD1	once
CASSQAGGLGQPQHF	TGTGCCAGCAGCCAAGCAGGGGGGCTCGGGCAGCCCCAGCATTTT	TRBV3-1/TRBV3-2	TRBJ1-5	TRBD1	-
CASSEVGQSTDTQYF	TGTGCCAGCAGTGAGGTGGGACAGAGCACAGATACGCAGTATTTT	TRBV2	TRBJ2-3	TRBD1	-
CASSSTQGGDQPQHF	TGTGCCAGCAGCTCTACACAGGGGGGCGATCAGCCCCAGCATTTT	TRBV7-9	TRBJ1-5	TRBD1	-
CASTSGQGPYEQYF	TGCGCCAGCACCTCGGGACAGGGACCCTACGAGCAGTACTTC	TRBV5-1	TRBJ2-7	TRBD1	-
CASRGRPSDTQYF	TGTGCCAGCAGGGGGCGACCGTCAGATACGCAGTATTTT	TRBV6-5	TRBJ2-3	-	-